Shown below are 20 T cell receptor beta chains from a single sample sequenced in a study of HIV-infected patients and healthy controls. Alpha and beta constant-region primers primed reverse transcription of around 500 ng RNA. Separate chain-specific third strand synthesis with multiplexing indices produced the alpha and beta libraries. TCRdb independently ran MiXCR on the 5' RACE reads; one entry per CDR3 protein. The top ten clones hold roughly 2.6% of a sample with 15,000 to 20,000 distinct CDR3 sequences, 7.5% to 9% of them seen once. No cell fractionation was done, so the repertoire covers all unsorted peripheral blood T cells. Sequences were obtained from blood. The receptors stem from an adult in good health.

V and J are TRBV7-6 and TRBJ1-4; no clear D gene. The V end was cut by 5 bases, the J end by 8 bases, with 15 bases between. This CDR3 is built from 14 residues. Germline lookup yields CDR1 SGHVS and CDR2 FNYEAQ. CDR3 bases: TGTGCCAGCAGCCGATTGGGAGGGAAAGAAAAACTGTTTTTT. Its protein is CASSRLGGKEKLFF.

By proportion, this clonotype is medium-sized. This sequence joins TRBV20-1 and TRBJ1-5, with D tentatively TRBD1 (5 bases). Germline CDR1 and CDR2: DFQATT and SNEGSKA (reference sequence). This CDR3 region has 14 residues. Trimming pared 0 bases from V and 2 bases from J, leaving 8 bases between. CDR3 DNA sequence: TGCAGTGCTAGAGATCAAGGGGGCAATCAGCCCCAGCATTTT. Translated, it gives CSARDQGGNQPQHF.

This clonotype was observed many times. The CDR3 DNA reads as TGTGCCAGCAGTTTTGGTCCGGAAGAGATGAAAGGGACTGAAGCTTTCTTT. Translated: CASSFGPEEMKGTEAFF. The chain joins TRBV12-3 or TRBV12-4 to TRBJ1-1, with D unresolved. The CDR3 runs 17 residues. V was trimmed by 3 bases and J by 5 bases, leaving 22 bases between them.

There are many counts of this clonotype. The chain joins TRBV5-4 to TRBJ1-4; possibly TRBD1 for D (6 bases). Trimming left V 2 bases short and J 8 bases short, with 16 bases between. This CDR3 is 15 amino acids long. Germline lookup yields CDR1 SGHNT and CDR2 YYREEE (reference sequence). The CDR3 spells CASSFAGTRNEKLFF. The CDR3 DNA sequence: TGTGCCAGCAGCTTTGCCGGGACACGGAACGAAAAACTGTTTTTT. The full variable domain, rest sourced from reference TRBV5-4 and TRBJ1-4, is ETGVTQSPTHLIKTRGQQVTLRCSSQSGHNTVSWYQQALGQGPQFIFQYYREEENGRGNFPPRFSGLQFPNYSSELNVNALELDDSALYLCASSFAGTRNEKLFFGSGTQLSVL.

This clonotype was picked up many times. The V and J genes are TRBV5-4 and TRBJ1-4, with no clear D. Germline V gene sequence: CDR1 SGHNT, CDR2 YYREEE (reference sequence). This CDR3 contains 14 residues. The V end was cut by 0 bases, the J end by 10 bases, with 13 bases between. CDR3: CASSLGLASGKLFF. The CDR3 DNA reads TGTGCCAGCAGCTTGGGGCTTGCTTCAGGAAAACTGTTTTTT.

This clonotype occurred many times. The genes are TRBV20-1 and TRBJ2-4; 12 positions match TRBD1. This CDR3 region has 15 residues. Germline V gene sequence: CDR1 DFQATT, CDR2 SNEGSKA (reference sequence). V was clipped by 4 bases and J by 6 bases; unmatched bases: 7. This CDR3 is CSATPGQGAINIQYF. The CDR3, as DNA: TGCAGTGCTACTCCGGGACAGGGGGCAATAAACATTCAGTACTTC.

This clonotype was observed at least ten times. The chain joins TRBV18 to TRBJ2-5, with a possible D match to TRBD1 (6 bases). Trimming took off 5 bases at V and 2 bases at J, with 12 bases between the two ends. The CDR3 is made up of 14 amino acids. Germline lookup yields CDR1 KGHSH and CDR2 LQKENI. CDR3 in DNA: TGTGCCAGCTCAAGGACAGCTTTGCAAGAGACCCAGTACTTC. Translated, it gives CASSRTALQETQYF.

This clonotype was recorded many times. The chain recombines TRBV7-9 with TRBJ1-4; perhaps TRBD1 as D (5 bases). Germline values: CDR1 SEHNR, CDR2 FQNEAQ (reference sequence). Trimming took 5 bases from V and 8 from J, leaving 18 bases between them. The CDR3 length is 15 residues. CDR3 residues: CASSIQTLEGEKLFF. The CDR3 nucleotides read TGTGCCAGCAGCATCCAAACCCTTGAGGGGGAAAAACTGTTTTTT.

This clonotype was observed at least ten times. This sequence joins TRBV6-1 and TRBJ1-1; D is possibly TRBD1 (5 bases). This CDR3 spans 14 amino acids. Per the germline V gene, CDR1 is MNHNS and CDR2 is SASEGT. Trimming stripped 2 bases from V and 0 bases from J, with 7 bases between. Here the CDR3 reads CASSESDMNTEAFF. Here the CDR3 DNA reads TGTGCCAGCAGTGAATCGGACATGAACACTGAAGCTTTCTTT.

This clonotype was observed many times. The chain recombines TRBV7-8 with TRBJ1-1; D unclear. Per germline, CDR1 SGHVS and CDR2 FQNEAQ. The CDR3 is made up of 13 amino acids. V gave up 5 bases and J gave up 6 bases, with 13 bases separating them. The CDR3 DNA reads TGTGCCAGCAGCCCATTGGACGTTGCTGAAGCTTTCTTT. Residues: CASSPLDVAEAFF.

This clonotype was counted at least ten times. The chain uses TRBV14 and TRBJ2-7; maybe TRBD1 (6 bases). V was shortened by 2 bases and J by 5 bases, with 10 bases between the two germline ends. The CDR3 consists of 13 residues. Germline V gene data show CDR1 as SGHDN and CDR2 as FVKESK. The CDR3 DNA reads TGTGCCAGCAGCCAACAGGGGTTAAACGAGCAGTACTTC. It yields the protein CASSQQGLNEQYF.

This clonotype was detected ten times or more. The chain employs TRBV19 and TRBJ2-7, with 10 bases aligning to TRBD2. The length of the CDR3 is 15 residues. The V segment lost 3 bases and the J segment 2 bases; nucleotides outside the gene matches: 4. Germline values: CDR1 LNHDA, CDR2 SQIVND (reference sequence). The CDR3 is CASSILLAGTYEQYF. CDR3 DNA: TGTGCCAGTAGTATCTTACTAGCGGGAACCTACGAGCAGTACTTC.

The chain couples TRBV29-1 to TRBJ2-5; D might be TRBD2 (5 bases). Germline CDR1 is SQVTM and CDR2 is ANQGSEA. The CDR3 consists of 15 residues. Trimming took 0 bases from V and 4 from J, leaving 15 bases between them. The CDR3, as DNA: TGCAGCGTTGAAGACCCTCGACTACCTCGAGAGACCCAGTACTTC. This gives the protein CSVEDPRLPRETQYF.

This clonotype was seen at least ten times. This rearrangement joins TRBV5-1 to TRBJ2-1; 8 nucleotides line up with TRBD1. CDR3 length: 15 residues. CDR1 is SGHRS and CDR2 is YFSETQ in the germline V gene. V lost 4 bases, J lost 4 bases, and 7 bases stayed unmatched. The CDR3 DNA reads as TGCGCCAGCAGCCCCCTGGGACAGGCGTACAATGAGCAGTTCTTC. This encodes CASSPLGQAYNEQFF.

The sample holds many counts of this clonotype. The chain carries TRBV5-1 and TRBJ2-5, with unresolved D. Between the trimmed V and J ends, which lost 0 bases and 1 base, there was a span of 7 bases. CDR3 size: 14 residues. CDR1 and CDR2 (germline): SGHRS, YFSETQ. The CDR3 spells CASSLGLAQETQYF. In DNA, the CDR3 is TGCGCCAGCAGCTTGGGGTTAGCCCAAGAGACCCAGTACTTC.

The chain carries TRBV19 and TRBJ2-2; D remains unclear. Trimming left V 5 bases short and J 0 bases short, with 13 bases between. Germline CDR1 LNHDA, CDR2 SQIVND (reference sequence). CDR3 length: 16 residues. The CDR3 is CASSFYSPTNTGELFF. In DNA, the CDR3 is TGTGCCAGTAGTTTCTACAGCCCCACGAACACCGGGGAGCTGTTTTTT.

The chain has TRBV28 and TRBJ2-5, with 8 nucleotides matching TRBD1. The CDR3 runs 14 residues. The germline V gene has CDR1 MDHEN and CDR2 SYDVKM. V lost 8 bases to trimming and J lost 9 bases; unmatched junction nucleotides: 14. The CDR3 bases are TGTGCCAGCCGGGACAGGTCTTCGGGCATGGCCCAGTACTTC. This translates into CASRDRSSGMAQYF. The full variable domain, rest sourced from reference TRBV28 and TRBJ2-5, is DVKVTQSSRYLVKRTGEKVFLECVQDMDHENMFWYRQDPGLGLRLIYFSYDVKMKEKGDIPEGYSVSREKKERFSLILESASTNQTSMYLCASRDRSSGMAQYFGPGTRLLVL.

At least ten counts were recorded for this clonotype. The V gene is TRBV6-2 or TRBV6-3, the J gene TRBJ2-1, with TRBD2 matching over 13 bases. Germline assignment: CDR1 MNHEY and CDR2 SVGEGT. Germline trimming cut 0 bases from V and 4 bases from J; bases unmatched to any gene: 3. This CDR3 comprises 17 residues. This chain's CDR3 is CASSYSGTSGIYNEQFF. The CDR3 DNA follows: TGTGCCAGCAGTTACTCGGGGACTAGCGGGATTTACAATGAGCAGTTCTTC.

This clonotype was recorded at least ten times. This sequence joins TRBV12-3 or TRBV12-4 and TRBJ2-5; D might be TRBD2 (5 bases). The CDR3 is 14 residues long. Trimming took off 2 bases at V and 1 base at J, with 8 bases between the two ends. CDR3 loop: CASSLRAGQETQYF. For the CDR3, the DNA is TGTGCCAGCAGTTTACGGGCGGGCCAAGAGACCCAGTACTTC.

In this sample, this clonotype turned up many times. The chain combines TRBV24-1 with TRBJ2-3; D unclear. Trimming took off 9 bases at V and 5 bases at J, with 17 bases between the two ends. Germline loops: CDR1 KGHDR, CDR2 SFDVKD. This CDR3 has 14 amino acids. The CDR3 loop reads CATSYGNKGDTQYF. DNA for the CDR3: TGTGCCACCTCTTATGGTAACAAGGGAGATACGCAGTATTTT.